This T cell receptor beta chain was identified in a study of T cell repertoires in cytomegalovirus infection (dated by TCRdb to the late 2010s). With regard to the full study: Donor HLA type was relevant to the analysis, because carriage of CMV infection together with the matching HLA type was indicated by public TCR beta signatures.

The investigation overall reported the following: In both this cohort and an independent approximately 370-donor cohort, the cumulative frequency of public TCR beta family members distinguished carriers of CMV infection plus the relevant HLA type. In the ex vivo response, HLA-C-restricted CMV-specific TCR beta clonotypes were dominant, and in two of eight donors the single most frequent clonotype came from this HLA-C-restricted group.

In this sample, this clonotype turned up many times. Its specific antigen is unknown. The input lacks base qualities; no much larger clone sits a single base away. TCRdb names Illumina HiSeq 1500 as the instrument used. TCRdb applied fastp at Q25 and MiXCR to the public reads, then kept only in-frame beta chains. One record per CDR3 amino acid sequence lists the most common genes and DNA. This sample holds hundreds of thousands of distinct CDR3 sequences; roughly 6.5% were observed only once. The ten largest make up about 6.5% of the sample. Sequenced material: PBMCs. The sequence was obtained from a human donor in good health (CMV status not recorded). Some clones in this sample may be carry-over from other donors' samples.

The DNA sequence reads TGTGCCAGCAGGGACAGGGTGCTAACCACTGAAGCTTTCTTT. The resulting protein is CASRDRVLTTEAFF. Recombination joined TRBV6-2 or TRBV6-3 with TRBJ1-1, and 8 junction bases match TRBD1. The V end gives up 6 bases and the J end 4 bases, leaving 7 bases in the junction not matched to a gene. The germline V gene specifies MNHEY as CDR1 and SVGEGT as CDR2. The CDR3 sequence holds 14 residues, the cysteine and phenylalanine included. CDR3 DNA only is kept here, 42 bases in frame from base 1.